The TCR beta chain described here comes from a study of blood T cell repertoires in COVID-19. CDR1 is SQVTM and CDR2 is ANQGSEA in the germline V gene. The CDR3 is 16 amino acids. Trimming removed 4 bases from V and 1 base from J; junction bases left unmatched: 8. Per the original methods: Researchers report that nucleated cell counts were estimated from reference gene primer amplification. Assay: immunoSEQ multiplex PCR; the TCRdb copy retains only in-frame clones and omits some. That table supplies the V and J calls and clone size; D and trimming were determined from the DNA. Of over 250,000 clones listed, about three quarters are singletons. The sample holds one count of this clone.

The rearrangement joins TRBV29-1 to TRBJ2-1, with TRBD2 identical over 9 bases. The sample taken for sequencing was peripheral blood. This clonotype was obtained from an elderly woman with acute or convalescent COVID-19. This CDR3 reads CSVAVNSGRSYNEQFF. In nucleotides, the CDR3 is TGCAGCGTTGCCGTGAATAGCGGGAGATCCTACAATGAGCAGTTCTTC.